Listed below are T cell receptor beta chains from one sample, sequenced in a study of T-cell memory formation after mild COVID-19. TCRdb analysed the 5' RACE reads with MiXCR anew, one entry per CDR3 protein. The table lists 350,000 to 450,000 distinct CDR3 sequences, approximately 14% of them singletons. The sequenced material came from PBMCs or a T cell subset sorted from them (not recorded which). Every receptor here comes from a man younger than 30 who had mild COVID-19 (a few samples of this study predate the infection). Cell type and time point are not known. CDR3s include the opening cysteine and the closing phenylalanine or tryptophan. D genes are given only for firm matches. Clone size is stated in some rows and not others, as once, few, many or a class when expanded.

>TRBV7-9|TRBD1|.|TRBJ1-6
CASSLSGQVSPLHF
TGTGCCAGCAGCTTAAGCGGACAGGTCTCACCCCTCCACTTT
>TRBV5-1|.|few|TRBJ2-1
CASSAGGPPNEQFF
TGCGCCAGCAGCGCCGGGGGCCCCCCCAATGAGCAGTTCTTC
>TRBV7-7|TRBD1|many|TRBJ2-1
CASSPGQLNEQFF
TGTGCCAGCAGCCCGGGACAGCTCAATGAGCAGTTCTTC
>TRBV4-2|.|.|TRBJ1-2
CASSFKGGTYYGYTF
TGTGCCAGCAGCTTCAAGGGGGGCACGTACTATGGCTACACCTTC
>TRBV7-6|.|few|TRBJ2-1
CASSSLDMSPNEQFF
TGTGCCAGCAGCTCCTTAGACATGAGTCCCAATGAGCAGTTCTTC
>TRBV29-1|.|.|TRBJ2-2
CSVFEGETGELFF
TGCAGCGTTTTTGAGGGGGAAACCGGGGAGCTGTTTTTT
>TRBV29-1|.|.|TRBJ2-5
CSVDLNRPQETQYF
TGCAGCGTTGACTTGAATCGGCCTCAAGAGACCCAGTACTTC
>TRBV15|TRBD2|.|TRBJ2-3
CATSRGDYRTSTDTQYF
TGTGCCACCAGCAGAGGGGACTACAGAACTAGCACAGATACGCAGTATTTT
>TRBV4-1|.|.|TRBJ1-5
CASSRDHNQPQHF
TGCGCCAGCAGCCGCGACCACAATCAGCCCCAGCATTTT
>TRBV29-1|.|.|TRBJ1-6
CSVGWGKGNSPLHF
TGCAGCGTTGGTTGGGGGAAAGGGAATTCACCCCTCCACTTT
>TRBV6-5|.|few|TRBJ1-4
CATRGGFNEKLFF
TGTGCCACTAGGGGTGGATTTAATGAAAAACTGTTTTTT
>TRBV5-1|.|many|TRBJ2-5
CASSLESAQETQYF
TGCGCCAGCAGCTTGGAGTCTGCCCAAGAGACCCAGTACTTC
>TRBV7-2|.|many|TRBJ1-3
CASSVGPSYFSSGNTIYF
TGTGCCAGCAGCGTGGGGCCCAGCTACTTCTCCTCTGGAAACACCATATATTTT
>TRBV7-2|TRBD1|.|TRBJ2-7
CASSARTGSSYEQYF
TGTGCCAGCAGCGCGCGGACAGGGAGCTCCTACGAGCAGTACTTC
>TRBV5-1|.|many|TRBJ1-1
CASMRGAMTEAFF
TGCGCCAGCATGCGGGGGGCGATGACTGAAGCTTTCTTT
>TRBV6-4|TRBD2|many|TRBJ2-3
CASSESGGATDTQYF
TGTGCCAGCAGTGAAAGCGGGGGGGCCACAGATACGCAGTATTTT
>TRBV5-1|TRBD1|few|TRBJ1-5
CASSQAGTGDQPQHF
TGCGCCAGCAGCCAAGCCGGGACAGGGGATCAGCCCCAGCATTTT
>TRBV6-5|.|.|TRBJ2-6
CASSTGTEYSGANVLTF
TGTGCCAGCAGTACCGGGACGGAGTACTCTGGGGCCAACGTCCTGACTTTC
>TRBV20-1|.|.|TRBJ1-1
CSARGGPSDTEAFF
TGCAGTGCTAGAGGGGGCCCTTCTGACACTGAAGCTTTCTTT
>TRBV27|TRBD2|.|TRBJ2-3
CASSPGLAGGSMGTDTQYF
TGTGCCAGCAGTCCGGGACTAGCGGGGGGATCGATGGGCACAGATACGCAGTATTTT
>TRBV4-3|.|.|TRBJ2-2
CASSQDPGFGELFF
TGCGCCAGCAGCCAAGACCCGGGCTTCGGGGAGCTGTTTTTT
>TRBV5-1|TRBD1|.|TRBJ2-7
CASSTGTGGEQYF
TGCGCCAGCAGCACCGGGACAGGGGGCGAGCAGTACTTC
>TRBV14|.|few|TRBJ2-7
CASSHTPWPTPTYEQYF
TGTGCCAGCAGCCACACCCCTTGGCCCACTCCGACCTACGAGCAGTACTTC
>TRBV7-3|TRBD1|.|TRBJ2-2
CASSPFVPGQGYTGELFF
TGTGCCAGCAGCCCCTTTGTGCCGGGACAGGGGTACACCGGGGAGCTGTTTTTT
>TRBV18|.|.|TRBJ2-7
CASSPLATGQSYEQYF
TGTGCCAGCTCACCTCTTGCGACAGGCCAGTCCTACGAGCAGTACTTC
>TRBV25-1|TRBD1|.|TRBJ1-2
CASSETGGGYGYTF
TGTGCCAGCAGTGAGACAGGGGGCGGCTATGGCTACACCTTC
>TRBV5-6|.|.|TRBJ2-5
CASSLVLVAETQYF
TGTGCCAGCAGCTTGGTTCTGGTCGCCGAGACCCAGTACTTC
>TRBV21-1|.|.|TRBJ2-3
CASSKAVGQGTDTQYF
.
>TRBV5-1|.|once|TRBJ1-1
CASSLSAVSEAFF
TGCGCCAGCAGCTTGTCGGCGGTGTCTGAAGCTTTCTTT
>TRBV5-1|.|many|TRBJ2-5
CASSLTRPSQETQYF
TGCGCCAGCAGCTTGACCAGGCCCTCGCAAGAGACCCAGTACTTC
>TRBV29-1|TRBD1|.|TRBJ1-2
CSVRYGQGDGYTF
TGCAGCGTGAGATATGGACAGGGAGATGGCTACACCTTC
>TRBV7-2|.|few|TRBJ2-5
CASSLGTAGGETQYF
TGTGCCAGCAGCTTAGGTACCGCCGGTGGGGAGACCCAGTACTTC
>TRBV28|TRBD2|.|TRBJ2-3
CASSLLAGEYTDTQYF
TGTGCCAGCAGTTTATTGGCGGGGGAGTACACAGATACGCAGTATTTT
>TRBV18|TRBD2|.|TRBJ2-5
CASSPLAGLEETQYF
TGTGCCAGCTCACCACTAGCGGGATTGGAAGAGACCCAGTACTTC
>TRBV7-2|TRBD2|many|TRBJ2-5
CASSLEGGGRTETQYF
TGTGCCAGCAGCTTAGAGGGCGGGGGACGGACGGAGACCCAGTACTTC